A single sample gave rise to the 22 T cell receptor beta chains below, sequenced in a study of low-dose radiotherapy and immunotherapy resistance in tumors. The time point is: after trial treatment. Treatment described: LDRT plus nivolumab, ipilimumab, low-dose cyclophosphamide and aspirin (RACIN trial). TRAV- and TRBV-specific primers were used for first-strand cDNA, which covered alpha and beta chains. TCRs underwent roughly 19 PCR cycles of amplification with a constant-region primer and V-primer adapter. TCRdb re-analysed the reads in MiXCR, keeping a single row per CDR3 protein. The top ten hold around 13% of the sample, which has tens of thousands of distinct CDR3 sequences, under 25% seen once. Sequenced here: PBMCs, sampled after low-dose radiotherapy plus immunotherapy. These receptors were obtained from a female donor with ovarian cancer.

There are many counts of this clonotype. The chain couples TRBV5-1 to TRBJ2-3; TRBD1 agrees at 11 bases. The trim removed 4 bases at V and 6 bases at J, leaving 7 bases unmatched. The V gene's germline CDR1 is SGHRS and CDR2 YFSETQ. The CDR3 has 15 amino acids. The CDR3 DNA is TGCGCCAGCAGCGGACAGGGGGCTAACATGGATACGCAGTATTTT. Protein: CASSGQGANMDTQYF.

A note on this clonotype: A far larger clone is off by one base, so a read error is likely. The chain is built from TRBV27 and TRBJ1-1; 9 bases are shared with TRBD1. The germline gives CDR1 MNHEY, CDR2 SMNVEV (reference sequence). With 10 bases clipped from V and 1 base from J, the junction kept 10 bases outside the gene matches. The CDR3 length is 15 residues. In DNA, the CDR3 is TGTGCCATCAGCCCTTCGGGACAGGGGAACACTGAAGCTTTCTTT. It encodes CAISPSGQGNTEAFF.

CDR3 amino acids: CASSLDHGGSGKYEQYF. The DNA for the CDR3 is TGTGCCAGCAGCTTAGATCACGGCGGGAGTGGGAAGTACGAGCAGTACTTC. J is TRBJ2-7 and V is TRBV11-3; the match to TRBD2 covers 7 bases. Germline trimming cut 0 bases from V and 4 bases from J; bases unmatched to any gene: 12. The CDR3 runs 17 residues. Germline V gene data show CDR1 as SGHNT and CDR2 as YENEEA. The complete variable domain, with remaining parts taken from reference TRBV11-3 and TRBJ2-7, reads EAGVVQSPRYKIIEKKQPVAFWCNPISGHNTLYWYLQNLGQGPELLIRYENEEAVDDSQLPKDRFSAERLKGVDSTLKIQPAELGDSAVYLCASSLDHGGSGKYEQYFGPGTRLTVT.

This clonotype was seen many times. The CDR3 DNA reads as TGTGCCAGTAGTAAGGGGACAGTCGGCGAAAAACTGTTTTTT. Protein product: CASSKGTVGEKLFF. The rearrangement uses TRBV19 and TRBJ1-4, with 7 positions matching TRBD1. Per the germline V gene, CDR1 is LNHDA and CDR2 is SQIVND (reference sequence). Losses at the gene ends were 4 bases for V and 8 bases for J; bases not matched to a gene: 7. The CDR3 loop spans 14 amino acids.

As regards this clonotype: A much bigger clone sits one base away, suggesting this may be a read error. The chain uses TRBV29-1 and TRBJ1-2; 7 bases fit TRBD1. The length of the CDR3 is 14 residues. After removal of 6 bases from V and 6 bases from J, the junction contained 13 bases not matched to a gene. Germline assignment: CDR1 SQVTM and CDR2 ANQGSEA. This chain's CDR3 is CSVWGYGTDHGYTF. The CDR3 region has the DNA TGCAGCGTCTGGGGCTACGGGACAGACCATGGCTACACCTTC.

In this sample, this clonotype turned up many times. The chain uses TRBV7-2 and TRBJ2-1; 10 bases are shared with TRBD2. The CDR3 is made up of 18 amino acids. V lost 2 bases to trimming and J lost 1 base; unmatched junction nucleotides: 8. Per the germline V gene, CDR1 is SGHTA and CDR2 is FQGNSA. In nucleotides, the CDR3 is TGTGCCAGCAGCTTAAGGGCTAGCGGGAGTCTATCCTACAATGAGCAGTTCTTC. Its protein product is CASSLRASGSLSYNEQFF. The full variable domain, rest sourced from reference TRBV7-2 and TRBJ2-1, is GAGVSQSPSNKVTEKGKDVELRCDPISGHTALYWYRQSLGQGLEFLIYFQGNSAPDKSGLPSDRFSAERTGGSVSTLTIQRTQQEDSAVYLCASSLRASGSLSYNEQFFGPGTRLTVL.

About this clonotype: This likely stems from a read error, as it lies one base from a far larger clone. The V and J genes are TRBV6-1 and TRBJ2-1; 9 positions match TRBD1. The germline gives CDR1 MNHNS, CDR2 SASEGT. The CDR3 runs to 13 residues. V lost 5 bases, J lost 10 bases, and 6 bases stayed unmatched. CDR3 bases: TGTGCCAGCAGTCCACAGGGGGCCTACGAGCAGTTCTTC. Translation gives CASSPQGAYEQFF.

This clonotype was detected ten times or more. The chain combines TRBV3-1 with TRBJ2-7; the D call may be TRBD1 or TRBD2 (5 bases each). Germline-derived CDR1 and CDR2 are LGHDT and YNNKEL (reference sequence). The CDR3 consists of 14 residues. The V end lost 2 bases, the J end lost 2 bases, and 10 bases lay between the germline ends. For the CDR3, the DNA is TGTGCCAGCAGCCAATGGGACCGCCCCTACGAGCAGTACTTC. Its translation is CASSQWDRPYEQYF.

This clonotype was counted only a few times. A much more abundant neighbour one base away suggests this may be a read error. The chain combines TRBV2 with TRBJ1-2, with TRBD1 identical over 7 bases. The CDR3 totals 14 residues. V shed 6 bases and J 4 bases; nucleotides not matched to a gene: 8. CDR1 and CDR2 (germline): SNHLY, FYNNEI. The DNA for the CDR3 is TGTGCCAGCAGCTACGGGACAGACTTCTATGGCTACACCTTC. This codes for CASSYGTDFYGYTF.

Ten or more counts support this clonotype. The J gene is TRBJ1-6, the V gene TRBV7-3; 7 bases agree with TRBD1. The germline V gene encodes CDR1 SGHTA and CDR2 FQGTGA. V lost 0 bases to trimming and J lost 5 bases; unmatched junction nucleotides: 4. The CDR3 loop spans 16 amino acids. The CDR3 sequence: CASSLTGGGDNSPLHF. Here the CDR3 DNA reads TGTGCCAGCAGCTTAACAGGAGGGGGCGATAATTCACCCCTCCACTTT.

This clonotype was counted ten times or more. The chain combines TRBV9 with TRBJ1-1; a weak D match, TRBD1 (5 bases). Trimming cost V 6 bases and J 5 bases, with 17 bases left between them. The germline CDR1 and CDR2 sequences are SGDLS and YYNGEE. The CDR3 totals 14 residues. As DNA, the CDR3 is TGTGCCAGCAACTTCACGGGGCGAGGGACTGAAGCTTTCTTT. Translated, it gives CASNFTGRGTEAFF.

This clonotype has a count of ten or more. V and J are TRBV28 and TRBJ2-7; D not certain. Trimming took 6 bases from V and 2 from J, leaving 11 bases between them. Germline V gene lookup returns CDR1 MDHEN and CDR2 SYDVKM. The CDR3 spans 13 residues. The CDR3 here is CASRGSPAYEQYF. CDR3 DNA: TGTGCCAGCAGAGGAAGCCCTGCCTACGAGCAGTACTTC.

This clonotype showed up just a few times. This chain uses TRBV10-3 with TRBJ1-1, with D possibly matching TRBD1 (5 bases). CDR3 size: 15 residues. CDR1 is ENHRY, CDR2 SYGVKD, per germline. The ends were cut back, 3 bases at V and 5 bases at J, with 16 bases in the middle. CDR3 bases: TGTGCCATCAGTGAAGTTGGGAGGGGTGAAACTGAAGCTTTCTTT. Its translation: CAISEVGRGETEAFF.

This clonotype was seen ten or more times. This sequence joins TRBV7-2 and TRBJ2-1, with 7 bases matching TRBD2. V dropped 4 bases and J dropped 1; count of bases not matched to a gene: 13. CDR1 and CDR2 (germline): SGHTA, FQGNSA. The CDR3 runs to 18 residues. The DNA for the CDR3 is TGTGCCAGCAGCTCACCCGATGGGGGGGGGTCGTCCTACAATGAGCAGTTCTTC. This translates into CASSSPDGGGSSYNEQFF. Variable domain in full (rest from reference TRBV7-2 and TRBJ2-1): GAGVSQSPSNKVTEKGKDVELRCDPISGHTALYWYRQSLGQGLEFLIYFQGNSAPDKSGLPSDRFSAERTGGSVSTLTIQRTQQEDSAVYLCASSSPDGGGSSYNEQFFGPGTRLTVL.

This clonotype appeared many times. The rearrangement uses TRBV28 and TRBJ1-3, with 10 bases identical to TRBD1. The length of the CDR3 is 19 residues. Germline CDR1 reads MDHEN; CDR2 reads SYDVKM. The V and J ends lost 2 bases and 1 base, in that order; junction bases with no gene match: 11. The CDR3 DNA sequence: TGTGCCAGCAGTTTACCAGGGACAGGGGACATGCTATCTGGAAACACCATATATTTT. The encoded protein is CASSLPGTGDMLSGNTIYF.

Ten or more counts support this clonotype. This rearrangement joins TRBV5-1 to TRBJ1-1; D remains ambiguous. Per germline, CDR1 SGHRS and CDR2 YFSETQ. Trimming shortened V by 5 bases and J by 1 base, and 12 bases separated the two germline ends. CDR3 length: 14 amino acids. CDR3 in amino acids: CASREQAGNTEAFF. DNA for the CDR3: TGCGCCAGCAGAGAGCAGGCGGGGAACACTGAAGCTTTCTTT. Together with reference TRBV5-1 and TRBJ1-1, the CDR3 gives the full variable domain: KAGVTQTPRYLIKTRGQQVTLSCSPISGHRSVSWYQQTPGQGLQFLFEYFSETQRNKGNFPGRFSGRQFSNSRSEMNVSTLELGDSALYLCASREQAGNTEAFFGQGTRLTVV.

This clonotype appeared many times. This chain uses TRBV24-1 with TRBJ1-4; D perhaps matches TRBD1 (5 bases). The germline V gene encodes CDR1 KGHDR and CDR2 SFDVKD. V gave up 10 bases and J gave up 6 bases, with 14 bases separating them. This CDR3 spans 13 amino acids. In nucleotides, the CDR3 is TGTGCCACTCAGGGAGGGGACTATGAAAAACTGTTTTTT. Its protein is CATQGGDYEKLFF.

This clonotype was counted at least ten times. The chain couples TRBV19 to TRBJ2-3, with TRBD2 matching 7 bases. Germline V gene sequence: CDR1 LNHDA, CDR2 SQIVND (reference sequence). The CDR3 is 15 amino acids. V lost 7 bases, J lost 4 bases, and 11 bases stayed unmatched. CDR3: CASTSGGGRADTQYF. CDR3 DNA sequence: TGTGCCAGTACCTCTGGGGGAGGGCGAGCAGATACGCAGTATTTT.

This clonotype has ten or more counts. CDR3 coding DNA: TGTGCCAGCAGCCTGGAGGGTAGCCGAGGGGAGACCCAGTACTTC. Translated: CASSLEGSRGETQYF. This rearrangement joins TRBV5-5 to TRBJ2-5; D perhaps matches TRBD2 (6 bases). The germline gives CDR1 SGHKS, CDR2 YYEKEE (reference sequence). Trimming removed 4 bases from V and 5 bases from J, with 18 bases in between. CDR3 length: 15 residues.

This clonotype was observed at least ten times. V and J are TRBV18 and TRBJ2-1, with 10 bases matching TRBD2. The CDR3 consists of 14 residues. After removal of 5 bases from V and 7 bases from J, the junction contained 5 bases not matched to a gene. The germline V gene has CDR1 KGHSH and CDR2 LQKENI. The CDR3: CASSGAGGINEQFF. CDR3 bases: TGTGCCAGCTCAGGAGCGGGAGGGATTAATGAGCAGTTCTTC.

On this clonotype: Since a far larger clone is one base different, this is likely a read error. In DNA, the CDR3 is TGTGCCAGCAGTGGGGGGACTAGCGGAGCATACAATGAGCAGTACTTC. It is translated as CASSGGTSGAYNEQYF. The chain couples TRBV2 to TRBJ2-4; TRBD2 matches at 11 bases. The CDR3 length is 16 residues. Trimming removed 4 bases from V and 13 bases from J; junction bases left unmatched: 15. CDR1 and CDR2 (germline): SNHLY, FYNNEI.

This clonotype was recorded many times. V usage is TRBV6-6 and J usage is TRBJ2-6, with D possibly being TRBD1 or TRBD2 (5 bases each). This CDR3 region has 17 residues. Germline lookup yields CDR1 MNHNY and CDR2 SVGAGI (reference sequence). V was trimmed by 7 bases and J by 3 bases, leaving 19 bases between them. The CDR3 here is CASTTPRQGVGANVLTF. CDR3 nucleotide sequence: TGTGCCAGCACCACCCCCCGTCAGGGAGTTGGGGCCAACGTCCTGACTTTC.